The T cell receptor beta chain described here comes from a study of shared clonotypes between healthy human individuals. The CDR3 runs 14 residues. Germline V gene lookup returns CDR1 SGHVS and CDR2 FQNEAQ. V gave up 4 bases and J gave up 1 base, with 9 bases separating them. TCRdb's table, derived via immunoSEQ multiplex PCR, lists solely in-frame clones and lacks some. The top ten hold about 0.45% of the sample, which has 1.5 million to 1.9 million clones, 95% to 99% seen once. The genes are TRBV7-8 and TRBJ2-3; no clear D gene. The source of this sequence is a man aged 25-45 years in good health. The sample taken for sequencing was naive CD4+ T cells sorted from blood. The sample's subset: CD45RA+ positively selected. Here the CDR3 DNA reads TGTGCCAGCAGCTCTACCAAGGGCACAGATACGCAGTATTTT. The encoded protein is CASSSTKGTDTQYF.